This T cell receptor beta chain was sequenced for a study of PD-L1 blockade in urothelial cancer. The wider study: Atezolizumab, begun by patients in the mid-2010s, was given at 1,200 mg intravenously every 3 weeks. Peripheral blood specimens exhibited a median yield of approximately 150,000 T cells. Study-level results: Below-median pretreatment blood TCR clonality predicted better survival.

Clones were read by immunoSEQ multiplex PCR, and TCRdb kept only the in-frame ones, dropping some. The table lists roughly 130,000 clones, approximately 84% of them singletons. Comments on this clone: Its antigen is as yet unknown.

This CDR3 region has 16 residues. Specified time point: pretreatment peripheral blood. Per patient, between 1 and 8 samples were collected at pretreatment and on-treatment time points. This TCR was sampled from a man aged 45-65 years with urothelial cancer. The chain employs TRBV21-1 and TRBJ2-2; whether TRBD2, the table's D call, matches the DNA was not checked. TRBV21-1 is classified as a pseudogene. The specimen was PBMCs, collected around atezolizumab (anti-PD-L1) treatment. The CDR3 DNA follows: TGTGCCAGCAGCACCCCGACGGGAAATGGGACCGGGGAGCTGTTTTTT. Encoded protein: CASSTPTGNGTGELFF.